The T cell receptor (beta chain) under discussion was sequenced for a study of CD8+ T cells in alopecia areata. This clone has only a few counts. Here the gene names and germline are mouse. The CDR3 extends 3 residues past the end of the read, so its final part is completed from the germline J gene. Sequencing templates came from extracted RNA that was reverse transcribed into cDNA. TCRdb's table, derived via immunoSEQ multiplex PCR, lists solely in-frame clones and lacks some. The sample includes more than 250,000 clones, none of them occurring once. Markers including CD4, CD8alpha, NKG2D and NKG2ACE guided sorting of pooled cutaneous lymph node cells. The CDR3 contains 13 residues. CDR1 is NSHNY, CDR2 SYGAGN, per germline. V was pared by 3 bases and J by 7 bases, with 8 bases between.

Material for sequencing was CD4+ T cells sorted from a lymph node. This receptor was taken from a C3H/HeJ mouse with alopecia areata. Strain haplotype (MHC): H2-k. V is TRBV13-1 and J is TRBJ1-6; tentatively, D is TRBD1 (5 bases). TRBJ1-6 is labeled an ORF, and its function is uncertain. The CDR3 spells CASSVGVNSPLYF. CDR3 DNA (partial): TGTGCCAGCAGTGTAGGGGTAAATTCGCCC.